This entry concerns a single TCR beta chain. Its antigen is unidentified. The data were taken from a study of untreated major depressive disorder. The protocol was immunoSEQ multiplex PCR, while the TCRdb copy is restricted to in-frame clones and leaves out a portion. There are about 19,000 clones in the sample; 80% to 95% occur only once, and 0.45% to 0.7% lies in the top ten. Study conclusions and caveats: Sequencing comparisons covered only three preselected Vbeta families.

The source of this sequence is a woman aged 40 to 50 with major depressive disorder. The sample taken for sequencing was CD4+ T cells from PBMCs.

As DNA, the CDR3 is TGTGCCAGCAGTGATAATGGGAACAATGAGCAGTTCTTC. It specifies CASSDNGNNEQFF. The chain uses TRBV6-1 and TRBJ2-1; D is uncertain. The germline V gene encodes CDR1 MNHNS and CDR2 SASEGT. The CDR3 covers 13 residues. Trimming took off 3 bases at V and 5 bases at J, with 8 bases between the two ends.